The rows below give T cell receptor beta chains drawn from one sample of a study of Graves' ophthalmopathy and Graves' hyperthyroidism. TCRdb recomputed calls from the multiplex PCR reads with MiXCR, one row per CDR3 protein. Of about 700,000 distinct CDR3 sequences listed, over 40% are singletons. What was sequenced was peripheral blood. The receptor source for this set is an adult man with Graves' ophthalmopathy. Both conserved end residues are part of each CDR3. Fields, in order: clone size, D gene, V gene, J gene, CDR3 DNA, CDR3 protein. A D gene is named only where the DNA matches it firmly. Only part of the rows carry a size: once, few, many, or a class if the clone is expanded.

many	-	TRBV5-1	TRBJ2-7	TGCGCCAGCACCCCCGGGGGAGGCCGAGAGCAGTACTTC	CASTPGGGREQYF
-	-	TRBV7-2	TRBJ1-5	TGTGCCTGGAGTTTGAGTGGCAATCAGCCCCAGCATTTT	CAWSLSGNQPQHF
-	TRBD1	TRBV7-6	TRBJ1-2	TGTGCCAGCAGCTGGACAGGGCGGGACGGGACTCTCTCTGGCTACACCTTC	CASSWTGRDGTLSGYTF
many	TRBD1	TRBV7-9	TRBJ2-7	TGTGCCAGCAGCCCCCTCCGGACAGGGGGCCACGAGCAGTACTTC	CASSPLRTGGHEQYF
once	TRBD1	TRBV7-8	TRBJ2-1	TGTGCCAGCAGCCGATTTGGGACAGGGGGGTACAATGAGCAGTTCTTC	CASSRFGTGGYNEQFF
many	-	TRBV10-3	TRBJ2-5	TGTGCCGTAGGACGCATGGAAGGGGAGACCCAGTACTTC	CAVGRMEGETQYF
many	-	TRBV15	TRBJ2-7	TGTGCCACCAGCAACCGGGACATTTCCTACGAGCAGTACTTC	CATSNRDISYEQYF
-	-	TRBV10-3	TRBJ2-7	TGTGCCATCAGTGAGTCGAAAGGATACTTC	CAISESKGYF
many	-	TRBV12-3/TRBV12-4	TRBJ1-1	TGTGCCAGCAGTTCCAAGACAGGCACTGAAGCTTTCTTT	CASSSKTGTEAFF
few	-	TRBV6-6	TRBJ2-5	TGTGCCAGCAGTGAGTTTCGAGGGATGGGGAGGAAGACCCAGTACTTC	CASSEFRGMGRKTQYF